The 17 T cell receptor beta chains below all came from one sample that was sequenced in a study of T cells in Graves' hyperthyroidism and ophthalmopathy. What was amplified from RNA transcripts were TCR beta CDR3 regions. HTBI primers were employed in a first-round RT-PCR of the TCR CDR3. One entry per CDR3 protein results from TCRdb running MiXCR on the multiplex PCR reads. Here the sample spans approximately 350,000 distinct CDR3 sequences, around 15% being singletons. Sequenced: blood. These receptors were collected from a woman aged 60-75 years with Graves' ophthalmopathy.

Many counts were recorded for this clonotype. The chain uses TRBV28 and TRBJ2-5; D may be TRBD2 (5 bases). Germline CDR1 is MDHEN and CDR2 is SYDVKM. CDR3 size: 15 residues. Trimming left V 4 bases short and J 0 bases short, with 12 bases between. The DNA of the CDR3 is TGTGCCAGCAGTTCCCAGAGGGCTCACCAAGAGACCCAGTACTTC. Protein: CASSSQRAHQETQYF.

This clonotype was found many times. The V gene is TRBV5-6, the J gene TRBJ2-7; 7 bases fit TRBD1. The CDR3 totals 14 residues. Germline CDR1 is SGHDT and CDR2 is YYEEEE. J gave up 5 bases and V 3 bases, and 8 bases lay outside the gene matches. CDR3 nucleotides: TGTGCCAGCAGCTACCCCCGGGACAGCCACGAGCAGTACTTC. Its translation: CASSYPRDSHEQYF.

This clonotype was counted many times. This chain links TRBV28 with TRBJ2-5; D remains ambiguous. The CDR3 is made up of 13 amino acids. Germline V gives CDR1 MDHEN, CDR2 SYDVKM. V lost 2 bases and J lost 2, with 6 bases in between. The CDR3 sequence: CASSLAVQETQYF. The CDR3, as DNA: TGTGCCAGCAGTTTAGCGGTTCAAGAGACCCAGTACTTC. Drawing the rest from reference TRBV28 and TRBJ2-5, the complete variable domain is DVKVTQSSRYLVKRTGEKVFLECVQDMDHENMFWYRQDPGLGLRLIYFSYDVKMKEKGDIPEGYSVSREKKERFSLILESASTNQTSMYLCASSLAVQETQYFGPGTRLLVL.

This clonotype was observed a handful of times. The chain recombines TRBV30 with TRBJ1-1; D gene unclear. This CDR3 is built from 13 residues. Trimming cost V 3 bases and J 7 bases, with 15 bases left between them. Per the germline V gene, CDR1 is GTSNPN and CDR2 is SVGIG (reference sequence). The CDR3 loop is CAWSKNLVSEAFF. The CDR3 bases are TGTGCCTGGAGCAAGAACCTAGTCAGTGAAGCTTTCTTT. The full variable domain, in which reference TRBV30 and TRBJ1-1 provide the parts outside the CDR3, is SQTIHQWPATLVQPVGSPLSLECTVEGTSNPNLYWYRQAAGRGLQLLFYSVGIGQISSEVPQNLSASRPQDRQFILSSKKLLLSDSGFYLCAWSKNLVSEAFFGQGTRLTVV.

This clonotype was detected ten times or more. The rearrangement joins TRBV13 to TRBJ2-2; D is perhaps TRBD1 or TRBD2 (7 bases each). V dropped 5 bases and J dropped 2 bases, with 15 bases sitting between them. Germline values: CDR1 PRHDT, CDR2 FYEKMQ (reference sequence). The CDR3 is 16 amino acids. CDR3 coding DNA: TGTGCCAGCAGCGGGAACAGGGGACTAAACACCGGGGAGCTGTTTTTT. It is translated as CASSGNRGLNTGELFF.

This clonotype was detected many times. The rearrangement joins TRBV10-3 to TRBJ2-1; TRBD2 agrees at 8 bases. Germline CDR1 is ENHRY and CDR2 is SYGVKD. This CDR3 has 15 amino acids. The ends lost 4 bases at V and 6 bases at J; junction bases unmatched: 8. CDR3 loop: CAISGSGASLNEQFF. DNA for the CDR3: TGTGCCATCAGTGGTAGCGGGGCCAGTCTCAATGAGCAGTTCTTC.

This clonotype has at least ten counts. The chain joins TRBV3-1 to TRBJ2-2, with D possibly matching TRBD2 (6 bases). There are 14 residues in the CDR3. Looked up from germline, CDR1 is LGHDT and CDR2 is YNNKEL (reference sequence). V was trimmed by 1 base and J by 5 bases, leaving 8 bases between them. The CDR3 loop reads CASSQAGETGELFF. CDR3 sequence (DNA): TGTGCCAGCAGCCAAGCGGGAGAGACCGGGGAGCTGTTTTTT.

This clonotype was observed at least ten times. This chain connects TRBV11-2 to TRBJ2-1; weak D call: TRBD1 (6 bases). Germline-derived CDR1 and CDR2 are SGHAT and FQNNGV. The CDR3 runs 15 residues. V lost 1 base and J 9 bases, leaving 16 bases between the germline ends. The CDR3 nucleotides are TGTGCCAGCAGCTTAGTGGTTAGAGGGGGATCTGAGCAGTTCTTC. It specifies CASSLVVRGGSEQFF.

This clonotype was observed many times. The V and J genes are TRBV12-3 or TRBV12-4 and TRBJ2-7; 8 bases are a match to TRBD1. The V and J ends lost 6 bases and 2 bases, in that order; junction bases with no gene match: 9. The CDR3 loop spans 15 amino acids. CDR3 region: CASSPTTGDPYEQYF. The DNA of the CDR3 is TGTGCCAGCAGCCCAACGACAGGGGACCCCTACGAGCAGTACTTC.

This clonotype was observed many times. This chain links TRBV18 with TRBJ1-4; D is undetermined. V lost 3 bases and J lost 5, with 7 bases in between. Per the germline V gene, CDR1 is KGHSH and CDR2 is LQKENI. The CDR3 sequence is 13 residues long. The CDR3 sequence is CASSPYRNEKLFF. Written as DNA, the CDR3 is TGTGCCAGCTCACCCTATCGAAATGAAAAACTGTTTTTT.

This clonotype was seen more than once but under ten times. The chain couples TRBV12-3 or TRBV12-4 to TRBJ1-4; D is uncertain. CDR3 length: 13 amino acids. V shed 2 bases and J shed 8 bases, with 9 bases lying between them. Here the CDR3 reads CASSLKAGEKLFF. The CDR3 DNA is TGTGCCAGCAGTTTAAAGGCTGGGGAAAAACTGTTTTTT.

This clonotype was detected a few times. The chain carries TRBV30 and TRBJ2-7, with D possibly matching TRBD2 (7 bases). The length of the CDR3 is 15 residues. Germline assignment: CDR1 GTSNPN and CDR2 SVGIG (reference sequence). V dropped 5 bases and J dropped 3 bases, with 20 bases sitting between them. CDR3 bases: TGTGCCTGGGATAATGGGGGGGCCTCTTACTACGAGCAGTACTTC. Its protein product is CAWDNGGASYYEQYF.

This clonotype has a handful of counts. This sequence joins TRBV10-2 and TRBJ2-3, with a possible D match to TRBD2 (6 bases). V lost 4 bases and J 3 bases, leaving 8 bases between the germline ends. Germline CDR1 WSHSY, CDR2 SAAADI. The CDR3 extends over 13 amino acids. The CDR3 loop reads CASSGAGTDTQYF. The CDR3 DNA sequence: TGCGCCAGCAGTGGGGCGGGAACAGATACGCAGTATTTT.

This clonotype turned up a few times. The chain recombines TRBV4-2 with TRBJ2-2; D may be TRBD2 (6 bases). The CDR3 consists of 12 residues. Germline V gene sequence: CDR1 LGHNA, CDR2 YNFKEQ. The V end was cut by 4 bases, the J end by 8 bases, with 8 bases between. CDR3 sequence reads: CASSPGLGELFF. In DNA form, the CDR3 reads TGTGCCAGCAGCCCCGGACTAGGGGAGCTGTTTTTT.

This clonotype appeared many times. The CDR3 coding sequence is TGTGCCTGGAGTGTACGGGAGGGTCAGGTGTTCTTC. This codes for CAWSVREGQVFF. This rearrangement joins TRBV30 to TRBJ2-1, with 8 bases that match TRBD2. The V gene end was trimmed by 0 bases and the J gene end by 15 bases; junction bases not matched to a gene: 7. The CDR3 is 12 residues long. CDR1 is GTSNPN and CDR2 is SVGIG in the germline V gene (reference sequence).

In this sample, this clonotype turned up many times. The chain joins TRBV28 to TRBJ1-1; TRBD1 agrees at 7 bases. Trimming took 6 bases from V and 10 from J; bases not matched to a gene: 14. Germline CDR1 is MDHEN and CDR2 is SYDVKM. The CDR3 runs 14 residues. The DNA for the CDR3 is TGTGCCAGCAGCCCGGGGGACAGTCCGATCTCAGCTTTCTTT. It is translated as CASSPGDSPISAFF.

This clonotype was counted many times. The J gene is TRBJ2-3, the V gene TRBV20-1, with 13 positions matching TRBD2. The J segment lost 3 bases and the V segment lost 3 bases, leaving 9 bases of the junction unmatched. The length of the CDR3 is 17 residues. Germline values: CDR1 DFQATT, CDR2 SNEGSKA (reference sequence). CDR3 sequence (DNA): TGCAGTGCTAGTGGATCCGGGACTAGCGGGGTAACAGATACGCAGTATTTT. Amino acids: CSASGSGTSGVTDTQYF.